One sample yielded the 21 T cell receptor beta chains listed below, sequenced in a study of beta chain features in type 1 diabetes. Expressed TCRB transcripts were sequenced, since all the RNA that had been isolated was reverse transcribed. Profiling relied on immunoSEQ multiplex PCR, and the TCRdb table lists in-frame clones only, not all of them. The top ten hold roughly 2% of the sample, which has around 40,000 clones, 51% seen once. Sample: Tregs from blood. The source is a woman under 30 in good health.

The V gene is TRBV7-2, the J gene TRBJ2-3, with 7 positions matching TRBD2. Germline CDR1 and CDR2: SGHTA and FQGNSA. The CDR3 contains 14 residues. Trimming took 4 bases from V and 4 from J; bases not matched to a gene: 5. As DNA, the CDR3 is TGTGCCAGCAGCTCGGGACGGGGGGCAGATACGCAGTATTTT. Its protein is CASSSGRGADTQYF.

The gene calls are TRBV30 and TRBJ2-5, with TRBD2 matching 9 bases. The CDR3 loop spans 19 amino acids. Germline CDR1 reads GTSNPN; CDR2 reads SVGIG (reference sequence). The junction had 22 bases not matched to a gene; V was cut back by 3 bases and J by 5 bases. The CDR3 coding sequence is TGTGCCTGGAGAGAATCACGACAGGCGGGGGGGTCTCGGTTGGAGACCCAGTACTTC. It encodes CAWRESRQAGGSRLETQYF.

The genes are TRBV6-6 and TRBJ1-4; 12 bases line up with TRBD1. CDR1 is MNHNY and CDR2 is SVGAGI in the germline V gene (reference sequence). J was trimmed by 13 bases and V by 5 bases; bases with no gene match: 5. CDR3 length: 13 residues. The DNA for the CDR3 is TGTGCCAGCAGTACCGGGACAGGGGGCGGACTGTTTTTT. This codes for CASSTGTGGGLFF.

This clone was seen more than once but under ten times. The chain couples TRBV27 to TRBJ2-3; 13 bases agree with TRBD2. There are 14 residues in the CDR3. Trimming at V came to 6 bases and at J to 8 bases, leaving 5 bases not matched to a gene. Germline CDR1 MNHEY, CDR2 SMNVEV (reference sequence). The chain's CDR3 is CASRPRLAGGTQYF. For the CDR3, the DNA is TGTGCCAGCAGGCCCCGACTAGCGGGGGGTACGCAGTATTTT.

The sample holds a few counts of this clone. The chain couples TRBV6-5 to TRBJ1-4; 10 nucleotides line up with TRBD1. The CDR3 totals 16 residues. Germline-derived CDR1 and CDR2 are MNHEY and SVGAGI. Trimming took 4 bases from V and 3 from J; bases not matched to a gene: 5. CDR3 sequence reads: CASSWGQGTPNEKLFF. For the CDR3, the DNA is TGTGCCAGCAGTTGGGGACAGGGGACACCTAATGAAAAACTGTTTTTT.

The rearrangement links TRBV7-2 to TRBJ1-1, with a tentative D call TRBD1 (5 bases). Germline CDR1 SGHTA, CDR2 FQGNSA. Trimming took 5 bases from V and 0 from J, leaving 10 bases between them. This CDR3 region has 14 residues. The CDR3: CASSPTDLNTEAFF. For the CDR3, the DNA is TGTGCCAGCAGCCCGACAGATCTGAACACTGAAGCTTTCTTT. Full variable domain (rest looked up from reference TRBV7-2 and TRBJ1-1): GAGVSQSPSNKVTEKGKDVELRCDPISGHTALYWYRQSLGQGLEFLIYFQGNSAPDKSGLPSDRFSAERTGGSVSTLTIQRTQQEDSAVYLCASSPTDLNTEAFFGQGTRLTVV.

This clone was observed a few times. The CDR3 coding sequence is TGTGCCAGCAGCTTAGCCAACAGAGATACGCAGTATTTT. Translation: CASSLANRDTQYF. The chain recombines TRBV7-2 with TRBJ2-3; D not certain. V was clipped by 0 bases and J by 5 bases, with 6 bases between them. Germline assignment: CDR1 SGHTA and CDR2 FQGNSA. This CDR3 region has 13 residues.

The rearrangement links TRBV10-3 to TRBJ2-5, with a tentative D call TRBD1 (6 bases). V was pared by 5 bases and J by 1 base, with 8 bases between. CDR3 length: 13 residues. CDR1 and CDR2 (germline): ENHRY, SYGVKD. As DNA, the CDR3 is TGTGCCATCAGTCGACAGGTCCAAGAGACCCAGTACTTC. Protein sequence: CAISRQVQETQYF.

The chain employs TRBV5-1 and TRBJ2-7; 7 positions match TRBD1. The V gene's germline CDR1 is SGHRS and CDR2 YFSETQ. Trimming cost V 5 bases and J 4 bases; bases outside gene matches: 9. This CDR3 is built from 14 residues. The CDR3 nucleotides are TGCGCCAGCAGACCGGGACAGACAATATACGAGCAGTACTTC. Translation gives CASRPGQTIYEQYF.

The chain joins TRBV5-1 to TRBJ2-1; a possible D gene is TRBD2 (5 bases). The germline V and J ends were trimmed by 0 bases and 4 bases, with 11 bases remaining between them. Germline V gene data show CDR1 as SGHRS and CDR2 as YFSETQ. This CDR3 spans 15 amino acids. The CDR3 loop is CASSLDGAEYNEQFF. CDR3 DNA sequence: TGCGCCAGCAGCTTGGATGGAGCGGAGTACAATGAGCAGTTCTTC. Combining the CDR3 with reference TRBV5-1 and TRBJ2-1 gives the whole variable domain KAGVTQTPRYLIKTRGQQVTLSCSPISGHRSVSWYQQTPGQGLQFLFEYFSETQRNKGNFPGRFSGRQFSNSRSEMNVSTLELGDSALYLCASSLDGAEYNEQFFGPGTRLTVL.

The chain couples TRBV5-1 to TRBJ2-2; D might be TRBD2 (6 bases). This CDR3 has 16 residues. V lost 3 bases, J lost 2 bases, and 14 bases lay in between. The germline V gene encodes CDR1 SGHRS and CDR2 YFSETQ. CDR3 bases: TGCGCCAGCAGCTCAGGACTACACCTCAACACCGGGGAGCTGTTTTTT. It specifies CASSSGLHLNTGELFF.

This sequence joins TRBV18 and TRBJ2-1; 7 positions match TRBD2. Germline CDR1 KGHSH, CDR2 LQKENI. The V gene end was trimmed by 0 bases and the J gene end by 5 bases; junction bases not matched to a gene: 10. This CDR3 comprises 17 residues. CDR3 coding DNA: TGTGCCAGCTCACCACCGGGATCGGGGAGGGCCCACAATGAGCAGTTCTTC. The encoded protein is CASSPPGSGRAHNEQFF.

The chain links TRBV10-3 to TRBJ2-1; 16 bases fit TRBD2. With 2 bases clipped from V and 10 bases from J, the junction kept 5 bases outside the gene matches. The CDR3 contains 16 residues. Germline CDR1 ENHRY, CDR2 SYGVKD. The CDR3 here is CAISEGTSGRVREQFF. CDR3 sequence (DNA): TGTGCCATCAGTGAGGGGACTAGCGGGAGGGTTAGGGAGCAGTTCTTC.

V usage is TRBV7-8 and J usage is TRBJ1-4; D gene unclear. This CDR3 has 16 residues. V dropped 0 bases and J dropped 12 bases, with 20 bases sitting between them. Germline V gene data show CDR1 as SGHVS and CDR2 as FQNEAQ. The CDR3 DNA follows: TGTGCCAGCAGCTTAGCTCCCCACGCGGGAAGGCGGCAACTGTTTTTT. This sequence encodes CASSLAPHAGRRQLFF.

This chain joins TRBV6-5 and TRBJ1-2; 10 bases line up with TRBD1. Germline CDR1 MNHEY, CDR2 SVGAGI. V lost 4 bases, J lost 7 bases, and 9 bases stayed unmatched. This CDR3 is 15 amino acids long. The CDR3: CASSFVTGGGTGYTF. The CDR3 DNA reads TGTGCCAGCAGTTTTGTGACAGGGGGCGGGACTGGCTACACCTTC.

The chain is built from TRBV30 and TRBJ1-1; D is possibly TRBD1 (6 bases). V lost 3 bases to trimming and J lost 6 bases, with 11 bases between them. This CDR3 has 12 residues. Germline CDR1 reads GTSNPN; CDR2 reads SVGIG (reference sequence). Written as DNA, the CDR3 is TGTGCCTGGAGCCTAGGGGGTGCTGAAGCTTTCTTT. As protein: CAWSLGGAEAFF. Together with reference TRBV30 and TRBJ1-1, the CDR3 gives the full variable domain: SQTIHQWPATLVQPVGSPLSLECTVEGTSNPNLYWYRQAAGRGLQLLFYSVGIGQISSEVPQNLSASRPQDRQFILSSKKLLLSDSGFYLCAWSLGGAEAFFGQGTRLTVV.

This sequence joins TRBV5-1 and TRBJ2-7; TRBD1 matches 11 bases. V lost 3 bases to trimming and J lost 6 bases; unmatched junction nucleotides: 11. The CDR3 is 16 residues long. Germline V CDR1 and CDR2: SGHRS, YFSETQ. The CDR3 DNA is TGCGCCAGCAGCTCCGGACAGGGGGCACCACGGGGCGAGCAGTACTTC. Translated, it gives CASSSGQGAPRGEQYF.

This sequence joins TRBV7-9 and TRBJ2-7; a weak D match, TRBD2 (6 bases). V lost 5 bases and J 0 bases, leaving 26 bases between the germline ends. The V gene's germline CDR1 is SEHNR and CDR2 FQNEAQ (reference sequence). This CDR3 is 19 amino acids long. CDR3 nucleotides: TGTGCCAGCAGCCCATTAAAGAGGGTGGATCGGGGGAGCTCCTACGAGCAGTACTTC. As protein: CASSPLKRVDRGSSYEQYF. The full variable domain, its missing parts supplied by reference TRBV7-9 and TRBJ2-7, is DTGVSQNPRHKITKRGQNVTFRCDPISEHNRLYWYRQTLGQGPEFLTYFQNEAQLEKSRLLSDRFSAERPKGSFSTLEIQRTEQGDSAMYLCASSPLKRVDRGSSYEQYFGPGTRLTVT.

This chain links TRBV7-2 with TRBJ1-5, with unresolved D. Germline loops: CDR1 SGHTA, CDR2 FQGNSA. CDR3 length: 15 residues. Trimming took off 3 bases at V and 0 bases at J, with 9 bases between the two ends. CDR3 region: CASSFSGFSNQPQHF. The CDR3 coding sequence is TGTGCCAGCAGCTTCTCGGGATTTAGCAATCAGCCCCAGCATTTT.

This clone was seen a few times. The chain recombines TRBV4-2 with TRBJ2-3, with TRBD2 identical over 9 bases. The V and J ends lost 1 base and 1 base, in that order; junction bases with no gene match: 3. From germline, CDR1 is LGHNA and CDR2 YNFKEQ. The CDR3 is 16 residues long. The CDR3 DNA reads TGTGCCAGCAGCCAAGTCCGGACTAGCGGCACAGATACGCAGTATTTT. Amino acids: CASSQVRTSGTDTQYF.

This chain joins TRBV10-3 and TRBJ2-5, with D tentatively TRBD1 (6 bases). The CDR3 sequence is 15 residues long. Germline CDR1 is ENHRY and CDR2 is SYGVKD. V was clipped by 4 bases and J by 1 base, with 13 bases between them. CDR3: CAISGGGQIQETQYF. The CDR3 region has the DNA TGTGCCATCAGTGGAGGGGGTCAGATCCAAGAGACCCAGTACTTC.